This TCR beta chain is from a study of cytomegalovirus exposure and HLA in healthy donors (dated by TCRdb to between 2016 and 2019). For the study in its entirety: According to an earlier analysis of several hundred of the donors, some 170 million T cells yielded 95 million to 140 million unique TCR beta sequences and roughly 280 Gb of sequence data. Roughly 320 gigabases of sequencing data and approximately 91 million unique TCR sequences made up an early release that covered several hundred HLA-typed donors. Of the 300 to 500 genotyped donors, approximately 80% were placed in the genetic ancestry cluster associated with self-reported Caucasian donors. The aim of the study was to test whether cataloging public T cell receptors could identify signatures of past pathogen exposure. Using immunosequencing, the study profiled T cell repertoires from around 680 subjects and related those repertoires to cytomegalovirus serostatus. Along with the roughly 700-subject first cohort, a separate validation cohort of around 110 different subjects was used. The study combined high-throughput TCR immunosequencing, statistical association of individual TCRs with disease status, and machine learning to predict cytomegalovirus infection status. A later analysis re-examined previously published TCR beta repertoires from more than 650 donors and added high-resolution HLA genotyping to investigate patterns of TCR occurrence. In the later analysis, no new phenotypic data were used to find candidate immune exposures; instead, reliance was placed on TCR beta sequences and their occurrence across donors. An earlier analysis of fewer than 750 of the donors used high-throughput TCR beta sequencing to judge whether each TCR beta V gene segment behaved as functional or pseudogenic. Donor age, sex, ethnicity and CMV serostatus were compiled alongside the repertoire data. A later genetic analysis took genome-wide SNP genotypes for about three fifths of the 666 donors and used that subset as a discovery cohort. Every discovery cohort repertoire had been produced on one sequencing platform. HLA typing included class I and class II loci at four-digit resolution. The number of typed donors differed by locus: about 620-640 for A, B, C, DRB1 and DQB1; 522 for DQA1; fewer than 610 for DPA1; and some 450 for DPB1. Roughly five DR-DQ haplotypes were treated as single units for association and clustering because of strong linkage in the cohort. Among about 370 genotyped donors of the cohort, an average of around 240,000 unique TCR beta nucleotide sequences was sequenced per donor, of which about 20% were non-productive. The investigation overall reported the following: Because some donors lacked HLA typing at each locus, the association tests relied only on the typed subset. A cluster of highly shared sequence variants was judged likely to be a technical artifact of the sequencing pipeline. V-gene and J-gene trimming of TCR beta chains was associated with a missense DCLRE1C variant in a later genetic analysis, and the association was replicated in an independent cohort. When HLA alleles, especially DR and DQ, strongly co-occurred, TCR associations were difficult to assign to individual alleles. In vitro tests confirmed that a few of the cytomegalovirus-associated TCR beta chains recognize cytomegalovirus antigens. A further reported finding was that TCR beta sequences accurately predicted the HLA-A and HLA-B alleles for most subjects in the first cohort. The only immune exposure information available for the cohort was CMV serostatus. Roughly uniform sequencing depth across donors was assumed in presence/absence analyses, although this assumption may not hold. Linkage disequilibrium might explain the correlated functional status among segregating V segments, but an unknown experimental factor could not be excluded. Most TCR sequences were observed very rarely across donors, whereas some public TCRs were present in many individuals. In a later genetic analysis, fewer N-insertions in productive TCRs were reported among donors in an Asian-associated ancestry cluster than the roughly 640-donor mean. A later analysis found that HLA-associated TCR beta chains were more clonally expanded and had lower generation probabilities than equally common non-associated chains. Approximately 18 rarely observed V segments, including chromosome 9 orphons, were excluded from the earlier analysis of approximately 600 of the donors because counts were too low. The classifier was reported to diagnose cytomegalovirus status with high specificity and sensitivity in both the original cohort and the validation cohort. In this cohort, only TCR beta chains were sequenced, and detectable features were limited by the absence of alpha or paired-chain data. At a false discovery rate of 0.05, a later analysis linked under 20,000 TCR beta sequences to specific HLA alleles. According to a later analysis, most CMV-associated TCR beta chains appeared to be HLA-restricted, and the HLA associations seemed to be driven largely by CMV exposure. It was suggested by the authors that the approach could potentially be generalized to other disease states and immunological phenotypes. In an earlier analysis of approximately 590 of the donors, most TCR beta V segments were observed in productive rearrangements about 90% or about 30% of the time, broadly matching IMGT annotations. In a later analysis, several top co-occurrence clusters were reported to appear linked to parvovirus B19, influenza, CMV and Epstein-Barr virus. A later analysis found that TCR association rates varied across HLA loci, with DRB1 alleles showing the most associated TCRs and HLA-C alleles the fewest. The study listed 150 to 200 TCR beta chains as associated with cytomegalovirus.

Concerning this clone itself: Its cognate antigen has yet to be identified. Qualities for individual bases were not recorded, and no much larger clone is one base off.

Library construction relied on the immunoSEQ multiplex PCR assay. For the multiplex PCR, a mixture combining 60 forward primers for TCR Vbeta segments and 13 reverse primers for TCR Jbeta segments was used. The CDR3 region of rearranged TCR beta genes was amplified from genomic DNA by a multiplex PCR assay. The amplified TCR beta libraries were sequenced on the Illumina HiSeq System as 87-base-pair reads. The authors' analysis ran thus. A later analysis counted about 80 million unique TCR beta chains across the 650 to 700 repertoires, and 9 million to 14 million of these chains were shared by at least two donors. A nearest-neighbor algorithm error-corrected the raw reads and collapsed the reads into unique sequences, merging closely related sequences to remove PCR and sequencing errors. V, D and J gene segments were assigned by aligning CDR3 sequences to IMGT reference sequences. For a sequence to be retained, a match of at least six nucleotides was required to both a V gene segment and a J gene segment. Rearrangements were classified as productive when the CDR3 lacked stop codons and remained in frame with V and J, and all other rearrangements were classified as non-productive. Following IMGT convention, CDR3 was defined as the stretch from the second conserved V-encoded cysteine up to the conserved J-encoded phenylalanine. The earlier analysis of 550 to 650 of the donors excluded any sequence lacking an unambiguous match to a single V gene segment. An earlier analysis of a few hundred of the donors called V segments functional above 56.7% productive rearrangements and segregating when the between-donor standard deviation exceeded 5%. To diagnose cytomegalovirus status from the catalog of TCR beta chain sequences, a statistical classification framework was built. In a later analysis, V and J genes were assigned by comparing TCR nucleotide sequences against IMGT/GENE-DB human TR gene sequences. In a later analysis, CDR3 sequences and most-parsimonious VDJ recombination scenarios were assigned using the TCRdist pipeline. In a later analysis, each TCR beta chain was defined by its CDR3 amino acid sequence together with its V-gene family, and reads lacking a unique V-gene family were excluded. As a way to deal with suspected cross-contamination and a sequencing artifact, a later analysis dropped 450 to 700 nucleotide sequences that were highly shared and had low generation probability. A later analysis calculated a clonal expansion index for each public chain from normalized within-repertoire ranks of inferred template counts. In a later analysis, generation probabilities were computed using a VDJ recombination model fitted to out-of-frame rearrangements, and the results were checked against IGoR. A later analysis scored TCR-TCR, TCR-HLA and TCR-CMV co-occurrence with hypergeometric tests, applying a repertoire-size bias correction to TCR pairs. In a later analysis, false discovery rates were estimated by permuting HLA or CMV assignments 20 times. In a later analysis, co-occurring TCRs were grouped using DBSCAN, and TCRdist sequence similarity was added for clustering within HLA-allele-positive subsets. For co-occurrence clustering, repertoires with fewer than 30,000 or more than 120,000 public chains were excluded, along with several repertoires with anomalous nucleotide sharing. TCRdb holds this immuneACCESS table with in-frame rearrangements only. Some clones are missing; in checked studies, unresolved V genes explain under half, and the rest has no known cause. D and trimming come from the DNA, and the V and J calls and clone size come from that table. Across this sample there are more than 200,000 clones, with approximately 79% seen only once. Clones ranked in the top ten supply about 0.22% of the sample.

The cohort consisted of approximately 670 healthy bone marrow donors. At the time of sampling, every cohort member was nominally healthy, though immune exposures that went unrecorded were likely present. The donor tested CMV seronegative, placing the donor among the roughly 400 seronegative members of the cohort. Every donor gave a peripheral blood sample, and the peripheral blood mononuclear cells from that sample were used for TCR beta sequencing. The Qiagen DNeasy Blood Extraction Kit was used to extract genomic DNA from the blood cell samples. This sequence originates from a girl aged 2 to 9 in good health and CMV-seronegative. The sequencing sample was made of PBMCs.

The CDR3: CASSFDRGEETQYF. The base sequence is TGCGCCAGCAGCTTCGACAGGGGTGAAGAGACCCAGTACTTC. The chain is made from TRBV5-1 and TRBJ2-5, with 8 junctional bases fitting TRBD1. In the germline V gene, CDR1 corresponds to SGHRS and CDR2 to YFSETQ. V has 2 bases trimmed and J has 3 bases trimmed; junction bases matching no gene number 3. Including the terminal cysteine and phenylalanine, the CDR3 comprises 14 residues. Only the CDR3 DNA is retained, 42 bases long and in frame from the first base. The full variable domain, with segments outside the CDR3 supplied by the reference TRBV5-1 and TRBJ2-5 proteins, appears as KAGVTQTPRYLIKTRGQQVTLSCSPISGHRSVSWYQQTPGQGLQFLFEYFSETQRNKGNFPGRFSGRQFSNSRSEMNVSTLELGDSALYLCASSFDRGEETQYFGPGTRLLVL.